This TCR beta chain was identified in a study of T cell responses to AZD1222 COVID-19 vaccine. The study's findings and limits: White British donors predominated, females outnumbered males, and clonal diversity was possibly underestimated. Along spike, vaccine-associated CD4 TCRs were found throughout, with dominance at 160-218 and 743-854. After the peak T cell response, and only then, were repertoires sampled. AZD1222 recipients seropositive at baseline numbered only six or seven.

Points on this clone: What it recognizes is unknown.

Some clones are missing from TCRdb's copy, which holds only in-frame ones; the method was immunoSEQ multiplex PCR. Here the sample spans 150,000 to 200,000 clones, 85% to 95% being singletons. Germline values: CDR1 ENHRY, CDR2 SYGVKD. The V segment lost 7 bases and the J segment 6 bases; nucleotides outside the gene matches: 5. There are 13 residues in the CDR3. The V gene is TRBV10-3, the J gene TRBJ1-2; 10 bases align to TRBD1. This clonotype was sampled from an adult in good health. The specimen was peripheral blood, collected on day 0 of AZD1222 vaccination. Here the CDR3 reads CAINRGTGDGYTF. CDR3 DNA sequence: TGTGCCATCAATCGGGGGACAGGGGATGGCTACACCTTC.